The present T cell receptor beta chain was sequenced within a study of blood T cell repertoires in COVID-19. Overall study: Spain, Italy and the United States supplied samples that represented acute and convalescent COVID-19.

As originally analysed: Nucleated cell number was recorded as an estimate derived from reference gene primer amplification. Measured with immunoSEQ multiplex PCR; TCRdb has only the in-frame clones, and not every one. That table is the source of V, J and clone size, and D and trimming were worked out from the DNA. This table has roughly 500,000 clones, approximately 83% appearing once. This CDR3 has 15 amino acids. The germline V gene encodes CDR1 MDHEN and CDR2 SYDVKM. V lost 4 bases to trimming and J lost 1 base, with 10 bases between them. The rearrangement links TRBV28 to TRBJ2-2; a weak D match, TRBD2 (5 bases). Sequenced material: peripheral blood. The TCR comes from a human donor in a cohort sampled during active COVID-19. The CDR3 loop is CASSWAAVNTGELFF. CDR3 in DNA: TGTGCCAGCAGTTGGGCAGCGGTGAACACCGGGGAGCTGTTTTTT.